A single sample gave rise to the 22 T cell receptor beta chains below, sequenced in a study of T cells in Graves' hyperthyroidism and ophthalmopathy. Researchers took RNA transcripts and amplified the TCR beta CDR3 regions from them. First-round RT-PCR with HTBI primers amplified the TCR CDR3 region. MiXCR was run by TCRdb on the multiplex PCR reads, yielding one entry per CDR3 protein. The sample has a few hundred thousand distinct CDR3 sequences, about 20% seen once; the top ten hold approximately 49%. Sequences were obtained from blood. The origin of the receptors is a woman in her sixties or seventies with Graves' ophthalmopathy.

The chain is built from TRBV5-5 and TRBJ2-4, with D perhaps given as TRBD1 or TRBD2 (5 bases each). The CDR3 is 13 residues long. From germline, CDR1 is SGHKS and CDR2 YYEKEE (reference sequence). Trimming removed 1 base from V and 7 bases from J, with 9 bases in between. CDR3 DNA: TGTGCCAGCAGCTTGATCGGGACCAACATTCAGTACTTC. Its protein is CASSLIGTNIQYF.

This clonotype was seen a handful of times. V gene TRBV18 combines with J gene TRBJ1-1, with TRBD1 as a possible D gene (5 bases). Germline CDR1 KGHSH, CDR2 LQKENI. The V and J ends lost 7 bases and 1 base respectively, with 13 bases between them. This CDR3 is built from 14 residues. The CDR3 bases are TGTGCCAGCTTATCCGGGACGGGGAACACTGAAGCTTTCTTT. It is translated as CASLSGTGNTEAFF.

J is TRBJ2-7 and V is TRBV3-1, with TRBD2 matching over 9 bases. The CDR3 runs 15 residues. The V segment lost 9 bases and the J segment 3 bases; nucleotides outside the gene matches: 12. Germline-derived CDR1 and CDR2 are LGHDT and YNNKEL (reference sequence). This CDR3 is CASTQAGGSNYEQYF. CDR3 bases: TGTGCCAGTACCCAAGCGGGAGGCTCGAACTACGAGCAGTACTTC.

The table lists this clonotype with a few counts. This chain joins TRBV19 and TRBJ1-1, with TRBD1 as a possible D gene (5 bases). The CDR3 has 15 amino acids. V lost 3 bases to trimming and J lost 6 bases, with 17 bases between them. Germline assignment: CDR1 LNHDA and CDR2 SQIVND (reference sequence). The DNA of the CDR3 is TGTGCCAGTAGTATTGTTTATGCAGGGAAATCTGAAGCTTTCTTT. It specifies CASSIVYAGKSEAFF.

Only one count was recorded for this clonotype. A much larger clonotype is one base distant, so this may be a read error. The rearrangement uses TRBV28 and TRBJ2-1, with 12 bases aligning to TRBD2. The CDR3 sequence is 18 residues long. The germline CDR1 and CDR2 sequences are MDHEN and SYDVKM. The CDR3 DNA reads as TGTGCCAGCAGTTCTTGGGGGGTTCTAGCGGGAGGGGGCAATGAGCAGCTCTTC. This gives the protein CASSSWGVLAGGGNEQLF. The variable domain in full, with the rest retrieved from reference TRBV28 and TRBJ2-1, is DVKVTQSSRYLVKRTGEKVFLECVQDMDHENMFWYRQDPGLGLRLIYFSYDVKMKEKGDIPEGYSVSREKKERFSLILESASTNQTSMYLCASSSWGVLAGGGNEQLFGPGTRLTVL.

This chain joins TRBV5-1 and TRBJ2-5; D ambiguous. Trimming left V 0 bases short and J 7 bases short, with 10 bases between. This CDR3 is built from 13 residues. Per the germline V gene, CDR1 is SGHRS and CDR2 is YFSETQ. CDR3 amino acids: CASSLAEWGTQYF. The CDR3 bases are TGCGCCAGCAGCTTGGCCGAATGGGGGACCCAGTACTTC.

The gene calls are TRBV20-1 and TRBJ2-1, with D perhaps assigned TRBD1 or TRBD2 (5 bases each). Between the trimmed V and J ends, which lost 0 bases and 4 bases, there was a span of 16 bases. The germline V gene has CDR1 DFQATT and CDR2 SNEGSKA (reference sequence). There are 16 residues in the CDR3. The CDR3 is CSARDYEGSIYNEQFF. CDR3 nucleotide sequence: TGCAGTGCTAGAGATTACGAGGGGTCGATTTACAATGAGCAGTTCTTC.

In this sample, this clonotype turned up many times. V usage is TRBV20-1 and J usage is TRBJ2-5; 7 nucleotides line up with TRBD1. Germline loops: CDR1 DFQATT, CDR2 SNEGSKA (reference sequence). This CDR3 region has 14 residues. Germline trimming cut 1 base from V and 2 bases from J; bases unmatched to any gene: 4. CDR3 DNA sequence: TGCAGTGCTAGAGGAGGGGGCGGGCAAGAGACCCAGTACTTC. Protein: CSARGGGGQETQYF.

This clonotype was seen a few times. This sequence joins TRBV6-2 or TRBV6-3 and TRBJ2-3, with 7 bases identical to TRBD1. CDR1 is MNHEY and CDR2 is SVGEGT in the germline V gene. This CDR3 comprises 15 residues. The ends lost 6 bases at V and 1 base at J; junction bases unmatched: 7. The CDR3 region has the DNA TGTGCCAGCAGACGCCGACAGGGAGGCACAGATACGCAGTATTTT. Its translation is CASRRRQGGTDTQYF.

CDR3 residues: CASSRETGATYNEQFF. Here the CDR3 DNA reads TGTGCCAGCAGCCGGGAGACAGGGGCCACCTACAATGAGCAGTTCTTC. The chain is built from TRBV3-1 and TRBJ2-1; TRBD1 matches 8 bases. After removal of 4 bases from V and 2 bases from J, the junction contained 7 bases not matched to a gene. The CDR3 extends over 16 amino acids. Germline V lookup: CDR1 LGHDT, CDR2 YNNKEL (reference sequence).

This clonotype came up many times. The V and J genes are TRBV6-1 and TRBJ1-2; D possibly corresponds to TRBD1 (6 bases). The ends were cut back, 7 bases at V and 0 bases at J, with 9 bases in the middle. Germline V gene lookup returns CDR1 MNHNS and CDR2 SASEGT. The CDR3 consists of 13 residues. The DNA of the CDR3 is TGTGCCAGCACCCGGACAGCTAACTATGGCTACACCTTC. This translates into CASTRTANYGYTF.

This clonotype occurred many times. This chain connects TRBV11-2 to TRBJ1-5; 9 positions match TRBD1. This CDR3 is 15 amino acids long. V shed 0 bases, J shed 7 bases, and the junction held 4 bases outside the gene matches. The germline V gene has CDR1 SGHAT and CDR2 FQNNGV. The CDR3 loop reads CASSLDEGQGQPQHF. CDR3 nucleotide sequence: TGTGCCAGCAGCTTAGATGAAGGACAGGGGCAGCCCCAGCATTTT.

A few counts support this clonotype. The chain recombines TRBV19 with TRBJ1-1; 9 bases agree with TRBD1. The CDR3 is 13 residues long. From germline, CDR1 is LNHDA and CDR2 SQIVND (reference sequence). V was pared by 8 bases and J by 5 bases, with 6 bases of the junction left unmatched. The CDR3 bases are TGTGCCAGTGGGACAGGGATGGGGACTGAAGCTTTCTTT. This translates into CASGTGMGTEAFF.

This rearrangement joins TRBV18 to TRBJ2-7, with TRBD2 matching 12 bases. The CDR3 has 16 amino acids. J was trimmed by 5 bases and V by 0 bases; bases with no gene match: 5. The germline V gene has CDR1 KGHSH and CDR2 LQKENI. DNA for the CDR3: TGTGCCAGCTCACCACCGGGACTAGCGGGCCTTCACGAGCAGTACTTC. Its translation is CASSPPGLAGLHEQYF. The full variable domain, completed using reference TRBV18 and TRBJ2-7, is NAGVMQNPRHLVRRRGQEARLRCSPMKGHSHVYWYRQLPEEGLKFMVYLQKENIIDESGMPKERFSAEFPKEGPSILRIQQVVRGDSAAYFCASSPPGLAGLHEQYFGPGTRLTVT.

The V gene is TRBV4-3, the J gene TRBJ2-7; no definite D call. Germline V CDR1 and CDR2: LGHNA, YSLEER. The CDR3 contains 15 residues. V shed 0 bases and J shed 2 bases, with 11 bases lying between them. The CDR3 DNA sequence: TGCGCCAGCAGCCAAGATCTACAAGGAACCTACGAGCAGTACTTC. Translation gives CASSQDLQGTYEQYF.

The chain is built from TRBV4-1 and TRBJ2-7; D call uncertain. The length of the CDR3 is 12 residues. Germline CDR1 reads MGHRA; CDR2 reads YSYEKL. Trimming removed 1 base from V and 5 bases from J, with 6 bases in between. CDR3 in amino acids: CASSQVLDEQYF. CDR3 DNA sequence: TGCGCCAGCAGCCAAGTTCTGGACGAGCAGTACTTC.

The sample holds a few counts of this clonotype. The genes are TRBV6-2 or TRBV6-3 and TRBJ2-3, with TRBD2 identical over 10 bases. This CDR3 is built from 15 residues. With 5 bases clipped from V and 4 bases from J, the junction kept 6 bases outside the gene matches. The germline V gene has CDR1 MNHEY and CDR2 SVGEGT. The CDR3 region is CASSNPSGSADTQYF. The CDR3 coding sequence is TGTGCCAGCAGTAACCCTAGCGGGAGCGCAGATACGCAGTATTTT.

This rearrangement joins TRBV5-1 to TRBJ1-1; D perhaps matches TRBD1 (5 bases). Trimming removed 2 bases at V and 12 bases at J, with 17 bases between. CDR1 and CDR2 (germline): SGHRS, YFSETQ. There are 13 residues in the CDR3. The CDR3 protein is CASSFSPGLETFF. The CDR3 nucleotides are TGCGCCAGCAGCTTTTCCCCGGGACTAGAAACTTTCTTT.

This clonotype was seen at least ten times. V usage is TRBV6-1 and J usage is TRBJ2-7, with 7 bases lining up with TRBD1. CDR1 and CDR2 from the germline V gene are MNHNS and SASEGT. This CDR3 spans 15 amino acids. The trim removed 7 bases at V and 6 bases at J, leaving 15 bases unmatched. CDR3 nucleotide sequence: TGTGCCAGCAAACCCGGGACAGTGTATTCGGGCGAGCAGTACTTC. It is translated as CASKPGTVYSGEQYF.

V usage is TRBV27 and J usage is TRBJ2-7, with 8 positions matching TRBD1. V shed 1 base, J shed 2 bases, and the junction held 4 bases outside the gene matches. CDR1 and CDR2 from the germline V gene are MNHEY and SMNVEV (reference sequence). CDR3 length: 15 amino acids. The CDR3 coding sequence is TGTGCCAGCAGTTTATACCAGGGGGCACCCTACGAGCAGTACTTC. Residues: CASSLYQGAPYEQYF.

Many counts were recorded for this clonotype. This rearrangement joins TRBV6-2 or TRBV6-3 to TRBJ2-7; D remains ambiguous. There are 13 residues in the CDR3. Germline CDR1 is MNHEY and CDR2 is SVGEGT. Trimming stripped 1 base from V and 3 bases from J, with 7 bases between. CDR3 nucleotide sequence: TGTGCCAGCAGTTACTTGGGTATCTACGAGCAGTACTTC. It specifies CASSYLGIYEQYF.

This clonotype was recorded a few times. V gene TRBV2 combines with J gene TRBJ1-1, with D maybe TRBD1 (5 bases). The CDR3 has 14 amino acids. V was cut by 6 bases and J by 4 bases, with 15 bases left in between. The V gene's germline CDR1 is SNHLY and CDR2 FYNNEI. CDR3 protein: CASRGGGVGTEAFF. CDR3 sequence (DNA): TGTGCCAGCAGGGGGGGGGGAGTGGGCACTGAAGCTTTCTTT.